Following are 12 T cell receptor beta chains from one sample sequenced in a study of blood T cell repertoires in COVID-19 (dated by TCRdb to 2019 to 2021). Preparation of the library involved the immunoSEQ multiplex PCR assay. TCRdb obtained this table from immuneACCESS and retained in-frame rearrangements with V and J assigned. These tables miss some clones; where compared with another copy, unresolved V genes account for less than half of the shortfall, and the remainder is unexplained. This sample comprises about 190,000 clones, around 80% of them detected only once. The ten biggest clones cover roughly 20% of the sample. The specimen was peripheral blood. The receptors were sampled from a human donor in a cohort sampled during active COVID-19.

This clone was recorded once. The chain is built from TRBV30 and TRBJ1-2, with 11 bases matching TRBD1. With V trimmed by 4 bases and J by 3 bases, 4 bases remained unmatched. This CDR3 has 14 amino acids. CDR1 is GTSNPN and CDR2 is SVGIG in the germline V gene (reference sequence). CDR3 bases: TGTGCCTGGATGCTGGACAGGGGGCACTATGGCTACACCTTC. Translated, it gives CAWMLDRGHYGYTF.

The chain combines TRBV6-5 with TRBJ1-2; possibly TRBD1 for D (6 bases). The CDR3 covers 13 residues. Germline CDR1 and CDR2: MNHEY and SVGAGI. V lost 8 bases, J lost 1 base, and 11 bases lay in between. CDR3 in amino acids: CASRTGLNYGYTF. In nucleotides, the CDR3 is TGTGCCAGCCGCACAGGGCTTAACTATGGCTACACCTTC.

J is TRBJ1-2 and V is TRBV5-1; 8 bases are shared with TRBD1. CDR3 length: 14 amino acids. Unmatched junction bases numbered 6, after V lost 0 bases and J lost 8 bases. The germline gives CDR1 SGHRS, CDR2 YFSETQ. In DNA, the CDR3 is TGCGCCAGCAGCTTGGGCGCGACAGGGGAAGGCTACACCTTC. Translating it yields CASSLGATGEGYTF.

This rearrangement joins TRBV7-2 to TRBJ2-3; 13 bases align to TRBD2. The J segment lost 5 bases and the V segment lost 4 bases, leaving 9 bases of the junction unmatched. The CDR3 length is 17 residues. The germline V gene encodes CDR1 SGHTA and CDR2 FQGNSA. The CDR3 DNA sequence: TGTGCCAGCAGCTCGCTGGGACTAGCGGGGAGAAGAGATACGCAGTATTTT. This codes for CASSSLGLAGRRDTQYF. Variable domain in full (rest from reference TRBV7-2 and TRBJ2-3): GAGVSQSPSNKVTEKGKDVELRCDPISGHTALYWYRQSLGQGLEFLIYFQGNSAPDKSGLPSDRFSAERTGGSVSTLTIQRTQQEDSAVYLCASSSLGLAGRRDTQYFGPGTRLTVL.

The genes are TRBV18 and TRBJ2-7, with D perhaps TRBD1 (6 bases). This CDR3 is built from 15 residues. In germline, CDR1 is KGHSH, CDR2 LQKENI. V lost 6 bases and J lost 4, with 19 bases in between. CDR3 nucleotides: TGTGCCAGCTCGGCTACAGGGTCTGGTCTATACGAGCAGTACTTC. This gives the protein CASSATGSGLYEQYF.

The chain couples TRBV6-5 to TRBJ1-2; D may be TRBD1 (6 bases). CDR3 length: 14 amino acids. CDR1 and CDR2 from the germline V gene are MNHEY and SVGAGI. Trimming removed 8 bases at V and 8 bases at J, with 21 bases between. CDR3 bases: TGTGCCAGCGGACCACAGGGTACCTCTAGAGGCTACACCTTC. Protein product: CASGPQGTSRGYTF.

A few counts support this clone. This sequence joins TRBV5-1 and TRBJ1-4; D is perhaps TRBD1 (6 bases). The CDR3 has 16 residues. The germline gives CDR1 SGHRS, CDR2 YFSETQ. V lost 1 base to trimming and J lost 11 bases, with 21 bases between them. The CDR3 DNA follows: TGCGCCAGCAGCTTGACACCGAGGACAGACAATTCCAAACTGTTTTTT. Encoded protein: CASSLTPRTDNSKLFF.

The chain carries TRBV7-3 and TRBJ2-5; possibly TRBD2 for D (6 bases). V was shortened by 2 bases and J by 5 bases, with 15 bases between the two germline ends. This CDR3 has 15 residues. Germline CDR1 and CDR2: SGHTA and FQGTGA. Written as DNA, the CDR3 is TGTGCCAGCAGCTTATGGGGCGGGGCCGAGGAGACCCAGTACTTC. Its protein product is CASSLWGGAEETQYF.

In its sample, this clone was seen once. The chain has TRBV24-1 and TRBJ2-1; TRBD2 matches 12 bases. The CDR3 consists of 16 residues. J lost 3 bases, V lost 4 bases, and 3 bases had no gene match. CDR1 is KGHDR, CDR2 SFDVKD, per germline. CDR3 nucleotide sequence: TGTGCCACCAGTGACCCGGGACTAGCGGGCTACAATGAGCAGTTCTTC. Translated: CATSDPGLAGYNEQFF.

The chain links TRBV3-1 (or the pseudogene TRBV3-2) to TRBJ2-5; TRBD1 is a possible D gene (7 bases). The CDR3 extends over 15 amino acids. Germline V gene lookup returns CDR1 LGHDT and CDR2 YNNKEL (reference sequence). V lost 2 bases and J 5 bases, leaving 15 bases between the germline ends. The DNA of the CDR3 is TGTGCCAGCAGCCAAAACCAGGGGGGCTGGGAGACCCAGTACTTC. It codes for CASSQNQGGWETQYF.

The genes are TRBV4-2 and TRBJ2-1; TRBD2 agrees at 13 bases. The CDR3 totals 19 residues. The germline V gene encodes CDR1 LGHNA and CDR2 YNFKEQ. The junction had 13 bases not matched to a gene; V was cut back by 5 bases and J by 3 bases. The CDR3 coding sequence is TGTGCCAGCAGCTGGGGGACTAGCGGGGTGACCCCCCTCTACAATGAGCAGTTCTTC. It codes for CASSWGTSGVTPLYNEQFF.

The chain recombines TRBV7-2 with TRBJ2-2; 8 positions agree with TRBD1. Germline assignment: CDR1 SGHTA and CDR2 FQGNSA. The CDR3 sequence is 16 residues long. Unmatched junction bases numbered 4, after V lost 2 bases and J lost 2 bases. Here the CDR3 reads CASSLYGQGNTGELFF. The CDR3 DNA is TGTGCCAGCAGCTTATACGGACAGGGCAACACCGGGGAGCTGTTTTTT.